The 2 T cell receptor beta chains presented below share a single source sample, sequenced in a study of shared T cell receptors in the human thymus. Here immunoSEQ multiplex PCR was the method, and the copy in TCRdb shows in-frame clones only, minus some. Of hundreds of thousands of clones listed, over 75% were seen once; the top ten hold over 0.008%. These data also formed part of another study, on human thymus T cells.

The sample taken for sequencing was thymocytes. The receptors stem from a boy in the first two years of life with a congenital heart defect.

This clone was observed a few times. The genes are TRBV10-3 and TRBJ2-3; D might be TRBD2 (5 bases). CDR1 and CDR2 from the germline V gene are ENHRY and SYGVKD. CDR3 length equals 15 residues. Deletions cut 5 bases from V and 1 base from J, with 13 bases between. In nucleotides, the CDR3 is TGTGCCATCAGTACCCCCGGGGTCCGCACAGATACGCAGTATTTT. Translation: CAISTPGVRTDTQYF.

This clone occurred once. CDR3 amino acids: CASSLFRLGTGGMNTEAFF. CDR3 in DNA: TGTGCCAGCAGCTTATTTAGGCTTGGGACAGGGGGCATGAACACTGAAGCTTTCTTT. The chain recombines TRBV7-8 with TRBJ1-1, with 12 bases lining up with TRBD1. With V trimmed by 2 bases and J by 0 bases, 10 bases remained unmatched. This CDR3 contains 19 residues. Germline CDR1 is SGHVS and CDR2 is FQNEAQ. The full variable domain, completed using reference TRBV7-8 and TRBJ1-1, is GAGVSQSPRYKVAKRGQDVALRCDPISGHVSLFWYQQALGQGPEFLTYFQNEAQLDKSGLPSDRFFAERPEGSVSTLKIQRTQQEDSAVYLCASSLFRLGTGGMNTEAFFGQGTRLTVV.